The 3 T cell receptor beta chains in this list originate from one sample, sequenced in a study of cytomegalovirus exposure and HLA in healthy donors. Vbeta (60) and Jbeta (13) primers were used in the PCR. The repertoire was sequenced with immunoSEQ multiplex PCR; TCRdb's copy has only in-frame clones and lacks some. This sample has roughly 100,000 clones; 65% to 80% occur once, and the top ten carry about a tenth. The material sequenced was PBMCs. Receptors were obtained from a woman aged 18-29 years in good health and CMV-seropositive.

This rearrangement joins TRBV7-9 to TRBJ2-7; 7 bases are shared with TRBD1. With V trimmed by 2 bases and J by 6 bases, 13 bases remained unmatched. This CDR3 has 16 amino acids. Germline CDR1 and CDR2: SEHNR and FQNEAQ (reference sequence). CDR3 loop: CASSLSPATGQREQYF. As DNA, the CDR3 is TGTGCCAGCAGCTTAAGCCCCGCGACAGGGCAACGCGAGCAGTACTTC.

CDR3 region: CASSQDVGNTRSYEQYF. In DNA, the CDR3 is TGTGCCAGCAGCCAAGATGTGGGCAACACTAGATCCTACGAGCAGTACTTC. The chain is built from TRBV4-2 and TRBJ2-7; TRBD2 is a possible D gene (5 bases). The CDR3 is made up of 17 amino acids. Trimming cost V 0 bases and J 1 base, with 16 bases left between them. Germline CDR1 and CDR2: LGHNA and YNFKEQ.

V usage is TRBV6-5 and J usage is TRBJ2-5; 7 bases line up with TRBD1. The V segment lost 2 bases and the J segment 1 base; nucleotides outside the gene matches: 7. The germline V gene has CDR1 MNHEY and CDR2 SVGAGI. CDR3 length equals 16 residues. CDR3 protein: CASSYGTETFQETQYF. CDR3 nucleotide sequence: TGTGCCAGCAGTTACGGGACAGAGACCTTCCAAGAGACCCAGTACTTC.